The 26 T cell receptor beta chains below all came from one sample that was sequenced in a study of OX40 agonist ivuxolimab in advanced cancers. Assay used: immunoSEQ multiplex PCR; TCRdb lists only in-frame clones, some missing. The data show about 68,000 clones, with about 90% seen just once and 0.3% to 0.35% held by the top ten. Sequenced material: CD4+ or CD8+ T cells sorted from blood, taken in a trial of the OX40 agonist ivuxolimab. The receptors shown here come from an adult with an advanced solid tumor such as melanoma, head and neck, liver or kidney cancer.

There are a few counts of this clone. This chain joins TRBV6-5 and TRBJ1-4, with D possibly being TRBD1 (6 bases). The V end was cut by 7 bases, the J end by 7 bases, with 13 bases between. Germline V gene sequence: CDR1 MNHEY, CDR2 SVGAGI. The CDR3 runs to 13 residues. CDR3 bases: TGTGCCAGCACCAGGACAGTGGGTGAAAAACTGTTTTTT. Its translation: CASTRTVGEKLFF.

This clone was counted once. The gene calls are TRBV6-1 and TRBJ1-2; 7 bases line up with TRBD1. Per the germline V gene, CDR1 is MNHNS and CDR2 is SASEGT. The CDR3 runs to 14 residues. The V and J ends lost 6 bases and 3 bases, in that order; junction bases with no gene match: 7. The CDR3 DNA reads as TGTGCCAGCAGCGACAGGGTCTCGTACTATGGCTACACCTTC. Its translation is CASSDRVSYYGYTF.

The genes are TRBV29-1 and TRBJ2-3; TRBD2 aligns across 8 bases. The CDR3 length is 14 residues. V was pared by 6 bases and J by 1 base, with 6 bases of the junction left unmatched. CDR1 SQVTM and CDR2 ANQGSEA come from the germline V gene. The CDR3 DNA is TGCAGCGTCGGGACTAGATATGGCACAGATACGCAGTATTTT. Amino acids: CSVGTRYGTDTQYF.

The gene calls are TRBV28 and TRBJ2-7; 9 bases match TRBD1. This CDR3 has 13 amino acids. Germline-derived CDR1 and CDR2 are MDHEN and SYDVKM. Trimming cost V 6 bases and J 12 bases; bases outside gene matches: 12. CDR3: CASSRRYRDRAYF. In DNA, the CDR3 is TGTGCCAGCAGCCGAAGGTACCGGGACAGGGCGTACTTC.

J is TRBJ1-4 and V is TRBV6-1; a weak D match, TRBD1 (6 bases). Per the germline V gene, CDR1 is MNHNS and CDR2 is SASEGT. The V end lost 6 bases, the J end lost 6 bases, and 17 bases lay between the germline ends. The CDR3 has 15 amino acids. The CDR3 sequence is CASRGRRGADEKLFF. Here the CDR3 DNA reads TGTGCCAGCAGGGGAAGAAGGGGGGCCGATGAAAAACTGTTTTTT.

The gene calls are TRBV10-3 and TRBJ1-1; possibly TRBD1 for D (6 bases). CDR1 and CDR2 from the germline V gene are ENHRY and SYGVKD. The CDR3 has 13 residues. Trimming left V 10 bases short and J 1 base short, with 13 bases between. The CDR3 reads CANRGGGNTEAFF. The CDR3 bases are TGTGCCAACAGAGGGGGGGGGAACACTGAAGCTTTCTTT.

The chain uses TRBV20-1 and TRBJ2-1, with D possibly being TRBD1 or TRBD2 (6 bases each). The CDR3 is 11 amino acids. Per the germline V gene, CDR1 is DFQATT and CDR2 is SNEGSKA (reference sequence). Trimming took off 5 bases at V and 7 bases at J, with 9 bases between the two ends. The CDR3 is CSARRGNEQFF. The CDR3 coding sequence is TGCAGTGCTCGGAGGGGGAATGAGCAGTTCTTC.

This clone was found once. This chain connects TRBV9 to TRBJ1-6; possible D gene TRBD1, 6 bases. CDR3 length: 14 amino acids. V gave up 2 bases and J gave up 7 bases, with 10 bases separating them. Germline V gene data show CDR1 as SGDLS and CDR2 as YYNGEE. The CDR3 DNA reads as TGTGCCAGCAGCGTGAGGACAGCAAATTCACCCCTCCACTTT. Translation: CASSVRTANSPLHF.

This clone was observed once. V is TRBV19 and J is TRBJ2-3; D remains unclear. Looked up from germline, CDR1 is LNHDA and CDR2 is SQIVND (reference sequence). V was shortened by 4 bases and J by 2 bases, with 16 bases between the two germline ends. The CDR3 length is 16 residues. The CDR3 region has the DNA TGTGCCAGTAGTACCCTTGGTCCGGTTAACACAGATACGCAGTATTTT. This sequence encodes CASSTLGPVNTDTQYF.

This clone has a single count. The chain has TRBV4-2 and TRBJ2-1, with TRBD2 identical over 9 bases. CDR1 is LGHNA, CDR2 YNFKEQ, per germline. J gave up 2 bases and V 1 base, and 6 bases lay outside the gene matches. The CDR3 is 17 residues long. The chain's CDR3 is CASSQVGGGRAYNEQFF. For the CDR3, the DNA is TGTGCCAGCAGCCAAGTTGGCGGCGGGAGGGCCTACAATGAGCAGTTCTTC.

The CDR3 sequence is CASSFSREVRETQYF. The DNA of the CDR3 is TGTGCCAGCAGCTTTTCACGGGAGGTCCGAGAGACCCAGTACTTC. The rearrangement uses TRBV11-2 and TRBJ2-5; 7 bases are a match to TRBD2. V lost 3 bases, J lost 4 bases, and 8 bases stayed unmatched. The CDR3 extends over 15 amino acids. The germline V gene encodes CDR1 SGHAT and CDR2 FQNNGV.

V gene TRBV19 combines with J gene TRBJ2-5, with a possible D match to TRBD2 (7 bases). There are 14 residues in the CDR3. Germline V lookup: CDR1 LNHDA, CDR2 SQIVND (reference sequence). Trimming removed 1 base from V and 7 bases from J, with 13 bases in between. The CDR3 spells CASSIVPGGRTQYF. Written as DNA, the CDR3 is TGTGCCAGTAGTATAGTCCCGGGGGGCCGGACCCAGTACTTC.

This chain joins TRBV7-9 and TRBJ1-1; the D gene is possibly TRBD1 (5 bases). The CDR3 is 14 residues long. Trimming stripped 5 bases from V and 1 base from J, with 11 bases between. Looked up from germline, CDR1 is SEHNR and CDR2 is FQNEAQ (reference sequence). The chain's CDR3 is CASSAHTGNTEAFF. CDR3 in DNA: TGTGCCAGCAGCGCCCACACAGGGAACACTGAAGCTTTCTTT.

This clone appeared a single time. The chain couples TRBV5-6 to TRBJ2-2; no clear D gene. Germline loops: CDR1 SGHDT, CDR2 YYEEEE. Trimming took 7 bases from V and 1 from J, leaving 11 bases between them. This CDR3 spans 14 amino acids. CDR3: CASRVWVNTGELFF. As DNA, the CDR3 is TGTGCCAGCCGGGTTTGGGTGAACACCGGGGAGCTGTTTTTT.

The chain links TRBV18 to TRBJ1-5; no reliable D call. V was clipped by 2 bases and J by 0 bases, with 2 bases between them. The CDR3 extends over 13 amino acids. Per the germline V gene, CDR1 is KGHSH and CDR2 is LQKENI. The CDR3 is CASSPDSNQPQHF. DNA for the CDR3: TGTGCCAGCTCACCAGATAGCAATCAGCCCCAGCATTTT.

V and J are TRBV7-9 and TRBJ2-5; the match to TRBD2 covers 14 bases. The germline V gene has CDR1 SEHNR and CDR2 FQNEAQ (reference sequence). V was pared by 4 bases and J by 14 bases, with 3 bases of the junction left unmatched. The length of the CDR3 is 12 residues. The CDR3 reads CASSSGLAGEYF. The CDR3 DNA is TGTGCCAGCAGCTCGGGACTAGCGGGAGAATACTTC.

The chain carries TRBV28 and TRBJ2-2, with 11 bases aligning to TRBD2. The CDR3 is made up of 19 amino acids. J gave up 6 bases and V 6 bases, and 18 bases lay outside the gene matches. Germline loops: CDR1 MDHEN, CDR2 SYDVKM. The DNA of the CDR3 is TGTGCCAGCAGGCAGAGACTAGCGGGAAGCCTAATGATACCCGGGGAGCTGTTTTTT. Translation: CASRQRLAGSLMIPGELFF. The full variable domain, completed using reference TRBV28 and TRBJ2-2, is DVKVTQSSRYLVKRTGEKVFLECVQDMDHENMFWYRQDPGLGLRLIYFSYDVKMKEKGDIPEGYSVSREKKERFSLILESASTNQTSMYLCASRQRLAGSLMIPGELFFGEGSRLTVL.

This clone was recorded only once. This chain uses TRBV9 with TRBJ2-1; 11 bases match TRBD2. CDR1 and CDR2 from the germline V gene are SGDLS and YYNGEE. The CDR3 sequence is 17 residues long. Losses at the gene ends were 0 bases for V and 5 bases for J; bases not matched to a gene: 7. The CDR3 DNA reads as TGTGCCAGCAGCGTAGTCCTACTAGCGGGAGTTAACAATGAGCAGTTCTTC. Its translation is CASSVVLLAGVNNEQFF.

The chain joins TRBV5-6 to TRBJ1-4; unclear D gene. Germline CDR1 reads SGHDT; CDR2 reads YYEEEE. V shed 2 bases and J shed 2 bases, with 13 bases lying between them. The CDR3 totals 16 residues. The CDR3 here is CASSFSSIGTNEKLFF. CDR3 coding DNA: TGTGCCAGCAGCTTCAGCTCCATCGGGACTAATGAAAAACTGTTTTTT.

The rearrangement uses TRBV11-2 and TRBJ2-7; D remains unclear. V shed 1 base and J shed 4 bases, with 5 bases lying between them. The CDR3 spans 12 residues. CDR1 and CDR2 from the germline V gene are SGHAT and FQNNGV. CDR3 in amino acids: CASSLVLYEQYF. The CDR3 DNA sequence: TGTGCCAGCAGCTTAGTTCTATACGAGCAGTACTTC.

CDR3 sequence reads: CSVEATDTDTQYF. CDR3 nucleotides: TGCAGCGTTGAAGCGACAGACACAGATACGCAGTATTTT. The chain is built from TRBV29-1 and TRBJ2-3, with D possibly being TRBD1 (5 bases). CDR3 length: 13 amino acids. Trimming left V 1 base short and J 2 bases short, with 7 bases between. CDR1 and CDR2 from the germline V gene are SQVTM and ANQGSEA.

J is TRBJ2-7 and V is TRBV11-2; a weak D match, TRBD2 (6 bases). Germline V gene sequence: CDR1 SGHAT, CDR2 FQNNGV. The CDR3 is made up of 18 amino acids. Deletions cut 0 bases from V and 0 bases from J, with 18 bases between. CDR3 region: CASSLDLGGKTSSYEQYF. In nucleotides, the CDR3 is TGTGCCAGCAGCTTAGATCTCGGCGGGAAGACAAGCTCCTACGAGCAGTACTTC.

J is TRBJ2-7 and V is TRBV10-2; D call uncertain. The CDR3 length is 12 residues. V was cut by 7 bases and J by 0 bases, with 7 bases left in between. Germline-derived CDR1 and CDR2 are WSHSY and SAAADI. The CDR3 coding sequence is TGCGCCAGCACCGGAAGCTCCTACGAGCAGTACTTC. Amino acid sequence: CASTGSSYEQYF.

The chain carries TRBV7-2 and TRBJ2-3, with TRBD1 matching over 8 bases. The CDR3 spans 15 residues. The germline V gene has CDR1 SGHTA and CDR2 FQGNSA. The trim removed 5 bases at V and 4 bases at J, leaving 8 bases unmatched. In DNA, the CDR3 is TGTGCCAGCAGCGTAGGACAGGGCCGCGCAGATACGCAGTATTTT. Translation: CASSVGQGRADTQYF.

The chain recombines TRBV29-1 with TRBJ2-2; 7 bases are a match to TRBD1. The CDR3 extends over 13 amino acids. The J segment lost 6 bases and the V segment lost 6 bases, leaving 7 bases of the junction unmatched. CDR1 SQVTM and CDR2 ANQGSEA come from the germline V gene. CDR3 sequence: CSVMTGWSGELFF. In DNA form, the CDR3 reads TGCAGCGTAATGACAGGGTGGTCCGGGGAGCTGTTTTTT.

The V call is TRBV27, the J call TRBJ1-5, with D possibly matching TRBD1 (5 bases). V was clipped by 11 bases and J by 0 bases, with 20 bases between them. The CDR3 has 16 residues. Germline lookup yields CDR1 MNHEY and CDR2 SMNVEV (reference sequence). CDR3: CASGLTRDSSNQPQHF. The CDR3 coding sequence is TGTGCCTCGGGGCTTACTCGGGACTCTAGCAATCAGCCCCAGCATTTT.